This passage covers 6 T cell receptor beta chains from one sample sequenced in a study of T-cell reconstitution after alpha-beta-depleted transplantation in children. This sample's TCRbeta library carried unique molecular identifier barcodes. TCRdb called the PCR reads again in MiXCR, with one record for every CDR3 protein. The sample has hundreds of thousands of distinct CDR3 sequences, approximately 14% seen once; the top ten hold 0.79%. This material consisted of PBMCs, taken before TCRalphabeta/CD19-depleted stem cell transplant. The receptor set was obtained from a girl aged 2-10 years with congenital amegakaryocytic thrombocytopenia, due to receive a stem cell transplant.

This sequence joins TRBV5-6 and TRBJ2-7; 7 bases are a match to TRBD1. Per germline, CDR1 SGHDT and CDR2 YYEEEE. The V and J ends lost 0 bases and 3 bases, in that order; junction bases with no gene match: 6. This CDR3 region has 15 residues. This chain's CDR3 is CASSLVTGVYYEQYF. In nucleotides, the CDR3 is TGTGCCAGCAGCTTGGTCACAGGGGTTTACTACGAGCAGTACTTC.

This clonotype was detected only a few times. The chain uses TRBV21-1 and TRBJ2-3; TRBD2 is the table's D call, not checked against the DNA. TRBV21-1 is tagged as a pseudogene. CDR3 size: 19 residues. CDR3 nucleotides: TGTGCCAGCAGCAAACTAGGCCGACTAGCGGCTCCGAGTACAGATACGCAGTATTTT. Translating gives CASSKLGRLAAPSTDTQYF.

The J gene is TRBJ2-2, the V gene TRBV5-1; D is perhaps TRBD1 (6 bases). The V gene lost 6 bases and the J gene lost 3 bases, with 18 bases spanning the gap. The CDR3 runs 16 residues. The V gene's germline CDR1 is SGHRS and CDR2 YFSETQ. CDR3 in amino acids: CASTLPTGRDTGELFF. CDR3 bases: TGCGCCAGCACCCTCCCCACAGGGAGAGACACCGGGGAGCTGTTTTTT.

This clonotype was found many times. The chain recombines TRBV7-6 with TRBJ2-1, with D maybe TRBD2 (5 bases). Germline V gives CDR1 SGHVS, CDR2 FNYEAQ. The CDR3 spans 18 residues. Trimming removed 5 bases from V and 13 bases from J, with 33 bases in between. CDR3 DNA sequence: TGTGCCAGCAGCCCGAGAAGTGTGCTCTCTATGGCTAGCTCAAATCAGTTCTTC. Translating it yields CASSPRSVLSMASSNQFF.

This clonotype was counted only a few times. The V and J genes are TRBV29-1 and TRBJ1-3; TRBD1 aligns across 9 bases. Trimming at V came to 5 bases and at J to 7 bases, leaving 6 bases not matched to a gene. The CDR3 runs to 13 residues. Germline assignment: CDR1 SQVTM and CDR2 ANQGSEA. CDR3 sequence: CSVSTGGENTIYF. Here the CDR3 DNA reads TGCAGCGTTTCCACAGGGGGCGAGAACACCATATATTTT.

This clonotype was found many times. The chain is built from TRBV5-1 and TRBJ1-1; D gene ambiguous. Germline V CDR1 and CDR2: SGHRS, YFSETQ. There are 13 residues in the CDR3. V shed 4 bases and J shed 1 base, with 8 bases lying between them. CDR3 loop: CASSDPTNTEAFF. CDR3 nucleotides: TGCGCCAGCAGCGATCCAACGAACACTGAAGCTTTCTTT.